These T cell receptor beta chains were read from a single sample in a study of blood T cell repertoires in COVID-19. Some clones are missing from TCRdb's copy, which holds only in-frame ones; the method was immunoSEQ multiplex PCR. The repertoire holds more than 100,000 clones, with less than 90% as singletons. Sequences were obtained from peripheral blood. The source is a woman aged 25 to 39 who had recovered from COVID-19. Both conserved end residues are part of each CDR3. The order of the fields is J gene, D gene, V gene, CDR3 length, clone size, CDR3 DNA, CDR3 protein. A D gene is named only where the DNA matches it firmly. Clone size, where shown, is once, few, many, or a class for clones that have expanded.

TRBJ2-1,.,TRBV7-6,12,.,TGTGCCAGCAGCGGGGGGGGCCCGGAGCAGTTCTTC,CASSGGGPEQFF
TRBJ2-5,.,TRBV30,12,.,TGTGCCTGGAGTGTCGTGAGCGAGACCCAGTACTTC,CAWSVVSETQYF
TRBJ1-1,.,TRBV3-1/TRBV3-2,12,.,TGTGCCAGCAGCCAAGCTGCGGGGGTAGCTTTCTTT,CASSQAAGVAFF
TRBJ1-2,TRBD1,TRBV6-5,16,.,TGTGCCAGCAGTTCCCACGGACAGGGGGCACAGTATGGCTACACCTTC,CASSSHGQGAQYGYTF
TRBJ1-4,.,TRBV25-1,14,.,TGTGCCAGCAGAGATTCAGGGAGGAGTGAAAAACTGTTTTTT,CASRDSGRSEKLFF
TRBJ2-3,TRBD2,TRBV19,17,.,TGTGCCAGTAGTAACCTGACTAGCGGGATAAGCACAGATACGCAGTATTTT,CASSNLTSGISTDTQYF
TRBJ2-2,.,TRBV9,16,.,TGTGCCAGCAGCCATCGCGGGGGCCGTAACACCGGGGAGCTGTTTTTT,CASSHRGGRNTGELFF
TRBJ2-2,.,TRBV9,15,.,TGTGCCAGCAGCGTTAAATCTTCGGAGACCGGGGAGCTGTTTTTT,CASSVKSSETGELFF
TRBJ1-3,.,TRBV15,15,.,TGTGCCACCAGCAGTTTCGGGACATCTGGAAACACCATATATTTT,CATSSFGTSGNTIYF
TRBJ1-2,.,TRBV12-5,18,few,TGTGCTAGTGGTTTCCACGCGGAAGGGGCCAGGGGTATGTTTGGCTACACCTTC,CASGFHAEGARGMFGYTF